This TCR beta chain was recorded in a study of blood T cell repertoires in COVID-19. In the study overall: COVID-19 samples collected from the United States, Italy and Spain covered acute and convalescent phases. Sources were T cells, B-cell-depleted T cells, or PBMCs; the material itself was cDNA or gDNA.

Original handling: Estimation of nucleated cell counts was performed using reference gene primer amplification. Using immunoSEQ multiplex PCR, the repertoire was profiled, and TCRdb retains in-frame clones only, with some absent. The V and J calls and clone size were taken over from that table, and D and trimming were inferred from the DNA. The table has approximately 87,000 clones, around 88% seen once. Unmatched junction bases numbered 13, after V lost 0 bases and J lost 5 bases. This CDR3 comprises 17 residues. Germline CDR1 and CDR2: SGHKS and YYEKEE (reference sequence). This TCR was recovered from a man aged 65 to 79 with active or convalescent COVID-19. This chain connects TRBV5-5 to TRBJ2-5, with TRBD2 matching over 7 bases. The sample taken for sequencing was peripheral blood. CDR3 coding DNA: TGTGCCAGCAGCTTGGGGAGGGGAGGGCTACTGAGGGAGACCCAGTACTTC. The encoded protein is CASSLGRGGLLRETQYF.